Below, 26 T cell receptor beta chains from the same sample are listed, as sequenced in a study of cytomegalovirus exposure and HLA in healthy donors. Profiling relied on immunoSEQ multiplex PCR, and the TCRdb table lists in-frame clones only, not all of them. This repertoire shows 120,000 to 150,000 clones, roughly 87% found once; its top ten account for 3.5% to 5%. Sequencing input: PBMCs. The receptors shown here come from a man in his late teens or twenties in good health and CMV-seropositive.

As DNA, the CDR3 is TGTGCCAGCAGCCACGGGGGCTCTGGGGCCAACGTCCTGACTTTC. This translates into CASSHGGSGANVLTF. The chain joins TRBV7-2 to TRBJ2-6; TRBD2 might be the D (6 bases). Germline CDR1 SGHTA, CDR2 FQGNSA. CDR3 length equals 15 residues. V was pared by 5 bases and J by 0 bases, with 8 bases between.

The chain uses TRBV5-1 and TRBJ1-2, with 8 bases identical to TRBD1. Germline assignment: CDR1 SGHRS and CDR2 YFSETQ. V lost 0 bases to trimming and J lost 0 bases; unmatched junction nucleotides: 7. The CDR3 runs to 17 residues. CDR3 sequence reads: CASSLGPQGASNYGYTF. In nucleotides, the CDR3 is TGCGCCAGCAGCTTGGGGCCTCAGGGGGCCTCTAACTATGGCTACACCTTC.

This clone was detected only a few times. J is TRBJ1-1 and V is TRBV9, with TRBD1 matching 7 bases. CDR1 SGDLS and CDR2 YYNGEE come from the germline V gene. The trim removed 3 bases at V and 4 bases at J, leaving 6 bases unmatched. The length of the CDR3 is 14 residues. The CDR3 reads CASSAWTGATEAFF. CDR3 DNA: TGTGCCAGCAGCGCTTGGACAGGCGCCACTGAAGCTTTCTTT.

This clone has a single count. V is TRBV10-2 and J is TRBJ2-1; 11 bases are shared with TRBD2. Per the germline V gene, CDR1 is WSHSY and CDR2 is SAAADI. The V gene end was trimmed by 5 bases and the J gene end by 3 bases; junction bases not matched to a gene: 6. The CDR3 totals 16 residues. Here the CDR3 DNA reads TGCGCCAGCAGTCAAATGACTAGCGGGATCTACAATGAGCAGTTCTTC. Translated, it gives CASSQMTSGIYNEQFF.

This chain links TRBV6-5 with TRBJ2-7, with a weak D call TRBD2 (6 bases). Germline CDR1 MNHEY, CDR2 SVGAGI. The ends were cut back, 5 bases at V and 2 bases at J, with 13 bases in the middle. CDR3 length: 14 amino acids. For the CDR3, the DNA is TGTGCCAGCAGTGTGCTGGAGGGACCCTACGAGCAGTACTTC. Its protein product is CASSVLEGPYEQYF.

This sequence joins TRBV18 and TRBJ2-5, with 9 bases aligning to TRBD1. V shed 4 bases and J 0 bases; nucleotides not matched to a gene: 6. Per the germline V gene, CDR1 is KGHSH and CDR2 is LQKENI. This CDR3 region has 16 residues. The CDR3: CASSLETGGNQETQYF. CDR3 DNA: TGTGCCAGCTCACTGGAGACAGGGGGGAACCAAGAGACCCAGTACTTC.

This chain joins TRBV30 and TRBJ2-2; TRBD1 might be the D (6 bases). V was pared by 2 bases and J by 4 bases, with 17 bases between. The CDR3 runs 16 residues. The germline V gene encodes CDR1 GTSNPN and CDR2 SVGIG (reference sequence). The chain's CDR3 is CAWSRNRVGGTGELFF. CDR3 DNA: TGTGCCTGGAGTCGGAACAGGGTCGGTGGCACCGGGGAGCTGTTTTTT.

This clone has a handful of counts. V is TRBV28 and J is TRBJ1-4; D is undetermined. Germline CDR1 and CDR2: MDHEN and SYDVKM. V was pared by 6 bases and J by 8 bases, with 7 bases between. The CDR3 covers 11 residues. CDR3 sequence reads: CASSSGEKLFF. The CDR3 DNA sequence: TGTGCCAGCAGCTCCGGGGAAAAACTGTTTTTT.

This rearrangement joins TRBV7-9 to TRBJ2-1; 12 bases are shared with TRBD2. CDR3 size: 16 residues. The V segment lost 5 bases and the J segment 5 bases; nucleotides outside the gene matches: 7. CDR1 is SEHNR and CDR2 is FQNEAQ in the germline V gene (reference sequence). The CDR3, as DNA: TGTGCCAGCAGCCTACTAGCGGGAGGACATAACAATGAGCAGTTCTTC. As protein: CASSLLAGGHNNEQFF. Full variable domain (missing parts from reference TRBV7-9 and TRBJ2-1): DTGVSQNPRHKITKRGQNVTFRCDPISEHNRLYWYRQTLGQGPEFLTYFQNEAQLEKSRLLSDRFSAERPKGSFSTLEIQRTEQGDSAMYLCASSLLAGGHNNEQFFGPGTRLTVL.

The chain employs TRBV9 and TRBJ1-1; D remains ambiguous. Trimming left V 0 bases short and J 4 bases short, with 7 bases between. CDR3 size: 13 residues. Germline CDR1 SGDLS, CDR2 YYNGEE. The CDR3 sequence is CASSVEAVTEAFF. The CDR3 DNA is TGTGCCAGCAGCGTAGAGGCGGTCACTGAAGCTTTCTTT.

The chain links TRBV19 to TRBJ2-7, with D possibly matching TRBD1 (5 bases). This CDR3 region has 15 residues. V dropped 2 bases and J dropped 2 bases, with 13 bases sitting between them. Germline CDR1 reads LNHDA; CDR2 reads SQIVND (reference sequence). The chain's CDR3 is CASSILQVLAYEQYF. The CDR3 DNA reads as TGTGCCAGTAGTATACTACAGGTGCTTGCCTACGAGCAGTACTTC.

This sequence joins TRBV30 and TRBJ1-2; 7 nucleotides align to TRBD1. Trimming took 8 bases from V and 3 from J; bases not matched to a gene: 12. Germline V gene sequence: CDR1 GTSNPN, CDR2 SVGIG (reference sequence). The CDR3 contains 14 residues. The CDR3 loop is CAITLGQSYYGYTF. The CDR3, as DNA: TGTGCCATAACCCTGGGACAGAGTTACTATGGCTACACCTTC. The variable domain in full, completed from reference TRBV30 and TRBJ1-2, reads SQTIHQWPATLVQPVGSPLSLECTVEGTSNPNLYWYRQAAGRGLQLLFYSVGIGQISSEVPQNLSASRPQDRQFILSSKKLLLSDSGFYLCAITLGQSYYGYTFGSGTRLTVV.

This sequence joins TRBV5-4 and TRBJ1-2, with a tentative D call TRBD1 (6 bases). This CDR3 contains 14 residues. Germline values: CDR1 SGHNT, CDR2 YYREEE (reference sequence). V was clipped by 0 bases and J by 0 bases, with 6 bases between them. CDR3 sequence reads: CASSLGTANYGYTF. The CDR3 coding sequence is TGTGCCAGCAGCTTGGGGACAGCTAACTATGGCTACACCTTC.

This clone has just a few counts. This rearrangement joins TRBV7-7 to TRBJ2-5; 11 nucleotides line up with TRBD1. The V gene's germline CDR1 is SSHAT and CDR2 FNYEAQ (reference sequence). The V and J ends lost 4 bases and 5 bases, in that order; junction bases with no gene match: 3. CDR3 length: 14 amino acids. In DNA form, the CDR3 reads TGTGCCAGCAGCTCCGGACAGGGGGCGGAGACCCAGTACTTC. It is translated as CASSSGQGAETQYF.

The chain's CDR3 is CASSLAKPNEAQYF. The CDR3 DNA follows: TGTGCCAGCAGCTTAGCCAAGCCAAACGAGGCCCAGTACTTC. The chain uses TRBV7-8 and TRBJ2-5, with no clear D. Germline V gene sequence: CDR1 SGHVS, CDR2 FQNEAQ. The CDR3 contains 14 residues. V lost 0 bases to trimming and J lost 9 bases, with 14 bases between them.

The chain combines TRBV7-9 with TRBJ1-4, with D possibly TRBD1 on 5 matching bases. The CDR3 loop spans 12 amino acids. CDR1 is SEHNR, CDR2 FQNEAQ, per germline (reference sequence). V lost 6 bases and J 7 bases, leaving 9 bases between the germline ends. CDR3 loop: CASSNRSEKLFF. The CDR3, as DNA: TGTGCCAGCAGTAACAGGAGTGAAAAACTGTTTTTT.

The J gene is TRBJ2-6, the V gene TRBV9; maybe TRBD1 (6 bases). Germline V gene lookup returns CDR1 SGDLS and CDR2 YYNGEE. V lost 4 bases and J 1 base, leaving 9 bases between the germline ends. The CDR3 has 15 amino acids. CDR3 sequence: CASSSQGSGANVLTF. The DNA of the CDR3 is TGTGCCAGCAGCTCACAGGGATCTGGGGCCAACGTCCTGACTTTC.

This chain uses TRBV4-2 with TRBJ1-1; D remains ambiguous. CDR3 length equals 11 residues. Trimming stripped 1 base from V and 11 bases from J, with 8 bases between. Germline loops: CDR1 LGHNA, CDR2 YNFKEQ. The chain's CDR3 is CASSQAFEAFF. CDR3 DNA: TGTGCCAGCAGCCAAGCCTTTGAGGCTTTCTTT.

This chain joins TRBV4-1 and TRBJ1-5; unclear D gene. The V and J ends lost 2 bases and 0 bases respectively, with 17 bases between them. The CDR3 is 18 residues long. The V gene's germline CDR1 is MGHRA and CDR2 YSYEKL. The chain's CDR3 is CASSQPMGGEISNQPQHF. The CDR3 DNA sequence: TGCGCCAGCAGCCAACCCATGGGCGGGGAGATTAGCAATCAGCCCCAGCATTTT.

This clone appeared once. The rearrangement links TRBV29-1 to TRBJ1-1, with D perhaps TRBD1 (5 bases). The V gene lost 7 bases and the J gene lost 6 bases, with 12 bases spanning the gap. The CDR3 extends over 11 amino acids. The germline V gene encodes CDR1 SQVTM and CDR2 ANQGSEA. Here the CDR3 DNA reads TGCAGCGCACCCATAGGGGCTGAAGCTTTCTTT. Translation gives CSAPIGAEAFF.

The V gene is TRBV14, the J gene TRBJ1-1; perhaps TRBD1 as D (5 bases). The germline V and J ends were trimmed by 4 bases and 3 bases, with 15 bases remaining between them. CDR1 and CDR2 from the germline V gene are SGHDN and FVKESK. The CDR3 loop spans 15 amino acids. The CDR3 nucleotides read TGTGCCAGCAGCCCCTTAAGGGGCGAAGACACTGAAGCTTTCTTT. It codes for CASSPLRGEDTEAFF.

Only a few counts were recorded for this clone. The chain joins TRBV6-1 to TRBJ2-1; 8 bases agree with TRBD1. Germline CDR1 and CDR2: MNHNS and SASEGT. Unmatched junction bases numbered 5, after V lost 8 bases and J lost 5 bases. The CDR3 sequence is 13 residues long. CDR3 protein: CASLGTGDNEQFF. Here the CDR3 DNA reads TGTGCCAGCTTGGGGACAGGAGACAATGAGCAGTTCTTC.

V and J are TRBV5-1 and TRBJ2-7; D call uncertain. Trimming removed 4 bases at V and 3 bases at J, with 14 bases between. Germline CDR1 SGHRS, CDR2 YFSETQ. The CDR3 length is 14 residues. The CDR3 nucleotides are TGCGCCAGCAGCCCGGAACGGGTACGCTACGAGCAGTACTTC. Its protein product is CASSPERVRYEQYF.

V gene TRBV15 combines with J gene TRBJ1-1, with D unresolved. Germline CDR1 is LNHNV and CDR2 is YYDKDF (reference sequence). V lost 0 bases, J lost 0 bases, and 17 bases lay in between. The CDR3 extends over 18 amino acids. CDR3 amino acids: CATSRDTGGVGMNTEAFF. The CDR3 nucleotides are TGTGCCACCAGCAGAGATACGGGCGGGGTAGGGATGAACACTGAAGCTTTCTTT.

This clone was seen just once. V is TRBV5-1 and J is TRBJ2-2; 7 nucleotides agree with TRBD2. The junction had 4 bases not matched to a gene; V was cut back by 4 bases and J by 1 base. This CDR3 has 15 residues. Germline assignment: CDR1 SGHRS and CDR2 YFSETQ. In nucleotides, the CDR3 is TGCGCCAGCAGCCAACCGGGAGGGAACACCGGGGAGCTGTTTTTT. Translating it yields CASSQPGGNTGELFF.

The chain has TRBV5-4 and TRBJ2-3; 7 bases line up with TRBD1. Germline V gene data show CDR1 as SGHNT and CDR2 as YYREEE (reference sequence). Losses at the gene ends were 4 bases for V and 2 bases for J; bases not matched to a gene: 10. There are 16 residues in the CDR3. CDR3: CASSPSTGENTDTQYF. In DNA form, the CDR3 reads TGTGCCAGCAGCCCCTCAACAGGGGAGAACACAGATACGCAGTATTTT.